One and the same sample provided the 26 T cell receptor beta chains below, sequenced in a study of response to subunit inactivated influenza vaccine. Via MiXCR, TCRdb re-called the RT-PCR reads, giving one row per CDR3 protein. The data show some 300,000 distinct CDR3 sequences, approximately 21% seen once. The sequenced sample was PBMCs from blood, obtained 21 months after vaccination. Source of these receptors: a man between 50 and 70 years old who received an inactivated influenza vaccine.

This clonotype was seen a handful of times. The chain carries TRBV25-1 and TRBJ1-4; D is unresolved. Germline values: CDR1 MGHDK, CDR2 SYGVNS. The CDR3 consists of 16 residues. Trimming pared 3 bases from V and 5 bases from J, leaving 16 bases between. The CDR3 here is CASSDKDKGPNEKLFF. Written as DNA, the CDR3 is TGTGCCAGCAGTGATAAAGACAAGGGCCCCAATGAAAAACTGTTTTTT.

This clonotype came up a few times. The chain has TRBV5-8 and TRBJ1-2; D call uncertain. The V end was cut by 0 bases, the J end by 1 base, with 4 bases between. From germline, CDR1 is SGHTS and CDR2 YDEGEE. The CDR3 is 13 residues long. CDR3 loop: CASSLGFNYGYTF. In DNA form, the CDR3 reads TGTGCCAGCAGCTTGGGGTTTAACTATGGCTACACCTTC.

The chain is built from TRBV5-1 and TRBJ2-3; D unresolved. The CDR3 has 12 amino acids. Trimming shortened V by 4 bases and J by 2 bases, and 5 bases separated the two germline ends. Germline V gene data show CDR1 as SGHRS and CDR2 as YFSETQ. The CDR3 spells CASSKDTDTQYF. CDR3 sequence (DNA): TGCGCCAGCAGCAAGGACACAGATACGCAGTATTTT.

V usage is TRBV5-1 and J usage is TRBJ2-3; D remains unclear. Trimming left V 0 bases short and J 0 bases short, with 5 bases between. CDR3 length equals 14 residues. Per the germline V gene, CDR1 is SGHRS and CDR2 is YFSETQ. The CDR3: CASSLDVSTDTQYF. CDR3 sequence (DNA): TGCGCCAGCAGCTTGGATGTTAGCACAGATACGCAGTATTTT.

The chain uses TRBV7-2 and TRBJ2-3, with unresolved D. Trimming stripped 1 base from V and 2 bases from J, with 10 bases between. CDR3 size: 15 residues. In germline, CDR1 is SGHTA, CDR2 FQGNSA. The CDR3 here is CASSLGGPHTDTQYF. CDR3 DNA: TGTGCCAGCAGCTTAGGGGGTCCTCACACAGATACGCAGTATTTT.

The V gene is TRBV12-3 or TRBV12-4, the J gene TRBJ2-7; tentative D call: TRBD1 (6 bases). The CDR3 consists of 14 residues. Trimming cost V 2 bases and J 4 bases, with 12 bases left between them. The CDR3 DNA reads TGTGCCAGCAGTTTAAGAGGGGACACTTACGAGCAGTACTTC. Its protein product is CASSLRGDTYEQYF.

In this sample, this clonotype turned up a few times. This rearrangement joins TRBV9 to TRBJ1-4; TRBD1 matches 8 bases. The junction had 7 bases not matched to a gene; V was cut back by 2 bases and J by 7 bases. The CDR3 is 15 residues long. CDR1 is SGDLS and CDR2 is YYNGEE in the germline V gene. The CDR3 sequence is CASSVGDRLTEKLFF. CDR3 nucleotide sequence: TGTGCCAGCAGCGTCGGGGACAGGCTAACTGAAAAACTGTTTTTT.

The genes are TRBV3-1 and TRBJ1-5; D perhaps matches TRBD1 (5 bases). CDR3 length equals 13 residues. V was shortened by 0 bases and J by 7 bases, with 7 bases between the two germline ends. Germline values: CDR1 LGHDT, CDR2 YNNKEL (reference sequence). CDR3 DNA sequence: TGTGCCAGCAGCCAAGATCCAGGGCAGCCCCAGCATTTT. Its protein product is CASSQDPGQPQHF. The full variable domain, with the rest looked up from reference TRBV3-1 and TRBJ1-5, is DTAVSQTPKYLVTQMGNDKSIKCEQNLGHDTMYWYKQDSKKFLKIMFSYNNKELIINETVPNRFSPKSPDKAHLNLHINSLELGDSAVYFCASSQDPGQPQHFGDGTRLSIL.

The rearrangement joins TRBV5-1 to TRBJ2-5, with D perhaps TRBD1 (8 bases). The length of the CDR3 is 16 residues. V was trimmed by 4 bases and J by 1 base, leaving 17 bases between them. Germline values: CDR1 SGHRS, CDR2 YFSETQ. CDR3 protein: CASSLGQGGAQETQYF. CDR3 nucleotide sequence: TGCGCCAGCAGCCTAGGACAGGGAGGGGCCCAAGAGACCCAGTACTTC.

This clonotype was observed a handful of times. The CDR3 protein is CAIGTGTMDTQYF. The CDR3 DNA follows: TGTGCCATCGGGACAGGGACTATGGATACGCAGTATTTT. The V gene is TRBV10-3, the J gene TRBJ2-3; 9 bases align to TRBD1. Trimming removed 8 bases from V and 6 bases from J; junction bases left unmatched: 6. The germline V gene encodes CDR1 ENHRY and CDR2 SYGVKD. The CDR3 totals 13 residues.

In this sample, this clonotype turned up many times. The chain uses TRBV30 and TRBJ1-6; D not resolved. In germline, CDR1 is GTSNPN, CDR2 SVGIG (reference sequence). The CDR3 covers 13 residues. Trimming left V 1 base short and J 7 bases short, with 8 bases between. The CDR3 is CAWSAGINSPLHF. For the CDR3, the DNA is TGTGCCTGGAGTGCCGGGATCAATTCACCCCTCCACTTT.

This clonotype was detected a few times. The chain combines TRBV28 with TRBJ2-3, with D hard to call. Germline assignment: CDR1 MDHEN and CDR2 SYDVKM. This CDR3 has 12 residues. The germline V and J ends were trimmed by 5 bases and 5 bases, with 8 bases remaining between them. DNA for the CDR3: TGTGCCAGCAGTCCTGCAGGAGATACGCAGTATTTT. Encoded protein: CASSPAGDTQYF.

In this sample, this clonotype turned up many times. The chain couples TRBV29-1 to TRBJ1-1, with 7 bases that match TRBD1. CDR3 length equals 12 residues. Trimming took 7 bases from V and 0 from J; bases not matched to a gene: 2. Germline values: CDR1 SQVTM, CDR2 ANQGSEA. CDR3 sequence: CSAGQVNTEAFF. The CDR3 nucleotides read TGCAGCGCCGGACAGGTGAACACTGAAGCTTTCTTT. The complete variable domain, with remaining parts taken from reference TRBV29-1 and TRBJ1-1, reads SAVISQKPSRDICQRGTSLTIQCQVDSQVTMMFWYRQQPGQSLTLIATANQGSEATYESGFVIDKFPISRPNLTFSTLTVSNMSPEDSSIYLCSAGQVNTEAFFGQGTRLTVV.

This clonotype appeared a few times. The chain joins TRBV7-8 to TRBJ1-2; no definite D call. V was clipped by 1 base and J by 8 bases, with 11 bases between them. The CDR3 is made up of 13 amino acids. Germline CDR1 reads SGHVS; CDR2 reads FQNEAQ. In DNA, the CDR3 is TGTGCCAGCAGCTTAGTGGGTTACCAGGGCTACACCTTC. Residues: CASSLVGYQGYTF. The whole variable domain, filled in from reference TRBV7-8 and TRBJ1-2, reads GAGVSQSPRYKVAKRGQDVALRCDPISGHVSLFWYQQALGQGPEFLTYFQNEAQLDKSGLPSDRFFAERPEGSVSTLKIQRTQQEDSAVYLCASSLVGYQGYTFGSGTRLTVV.

This clonotype was detected only a few times. This chain joins TRBV7-9 and TRBJ2-1, with 10 nucleotides matching TRBD2. This CDR3 spans 16 amino acids. The germline gives CDR1 SEHNR, CDR2 FQNEAQ (reference sequence). J was trimmed by 7 bases and V by 4 bases; bases with no gene match: 10. The CDR3 DNA sequence: TGTGCCAGCAGCTCATATGTGGGGACTAGCGTAAATGAGCAGTTCTTC. This encodes CASSSYVGTSVNEQFF. Together with reference TRBV7-9 and TRBJ2-1, the CDR3 gives the full variable domain: DTGVSQNPRHKITKRGQNVTFRCDPISEHNRLYWYRQTLGQGPEFLTYFQNEAQLEKSRLLSDRFSAERPKGSFSTLEIQRTEQGDSAMYLCASSSYVGTSVNEQFFGPGTRLTVL.

The chain employs TRBV4-2 and TRBJ1-4, with 10 bases matching TRBD1. Germline V gene lookup returns CDR1 LGHNA and CDR2 YNFKEQ. The CDR3 length is 16 residues. V lost 0 bases to trimming and J lost 8 bases; unmatched junction nucleotides: 6. CDR3 in DNA: TGTGCCAGCAGCCAAGAACCGGGACAGGGGTGGGAAAAACTGTTTTTT. It encodes CASSQEPGQGWEKLFF.

V is TRBV4-3 and J is TRBJ1-1; 7 positions agree with TRBD1. This CDR3 spans 16 amino acids. In germline, CDR1 is LGHNA, CDR2 YSLEER. V was clipped by 1 base and J by 0 bases; unmatched bases: 5. The CDR3 sequence is CASSQVGQYMNTEAFF. In DNA, the CDR3 is TGCGCCAGCAGCCAAGTGGGACAGTACATGAACACTGAAGCTTTCTTT.

Ten or more counts support this clonotype. The chain carries TRBV29-1 and TRBJ1-4, with D unresolved. The CDR3 totals 13 residues. Germline V lookup: CDR1 SQVTM, CDR2 ANQGSEA. V lost 6 bases and J lost 0, with 8 bases in between. CDR3 amino acids: CSVGGATNEKLFF. CDR3 in DNA: TGCAGCGTCGGAGGTGCAACTAATGAAAAACTGTTTTTT. Full variable domain (remainder filled in from reference TRBV29-1 and TRBJ1-4): SAVISQKPSRDICQRGTSLTIQCQVDSQVTMMFWYRQQPGQSLTLIATANQGSEATYESGFVIDKFPISRPNLTFSTLTVSNMSPEDSSIYLCSVGGATNEKLFFGSGTQLSVL.

V and J are TRBV5-1 and TRBJ2-7; 7 bases match TRBD1. After removal of 3 bases from V and 5 bases from J, the junction contained 5 bases not matched to a gene. CDR3 length: 13 residues. Per germline, CDR1 SGHRS and CDR2 YFSETQ. CDR3 residues: CASSYDRADEQYF. Written as DNA, the CDR3 is TGCGCCAGCAGCTACGACAGGGCGGACGAGCAGTACTTC.

The chain uses TRBV4-3 and TRBJ1-4; 8 bases fit TRBD1. CDR1 LGHNA and CDR2 YSLEER come from the germline V gene. The trim removed 0 bases at V and 7 bases at J, leaving 4 bases unmatched. The CDR3 length is 15 residues. CDR3 sequence: CASSQDWTGSEKLFF. The CDR3 DNA is TGCGCCAGCAGCCAAGATTGGACAGGGAGTGAAAAACTGTTTTTT.

The chain has TRBV9 and TRBJ2-3; maybe TRBD1 (5 bases). The germline V and J ends were trimmed by 0 bases and 4 bases, with 9 bases remaining between them. Looked up from germline, CDR1 is SGDLS and CDR2 is YYNGEE. The CDR3 runs to 14 residues. CDR3 nucleotides: TGTGCCAGCAGCGTAGATCTAGGGGCAGATACGCAGTATTTT. As protein: CASSVDLGADTQYF.

Worth noting for this clonotype: Since the CDR3 does not end with the conserved phenylalanine or tryptophan, this likely comes from a read error. This chain uses TRBV12-3 or TRBV12-4 with TRBJ1-3; weak D call: TRBD1 (6 bases). The CDR3 sequence is 16 residues long. Trimming shortened V by 6 bases and J by 5 bases, and 20 bases separated the two germline ends. CDR3 sequence: CASSPQPGAFRNTIYS. In DNA, the CDR3 is TGTGCCAGCAGCCCGCAGCCAGGGGCGTTCAGAAACACCATATATTCT.

CDR3 in DNA: TGTGCCAGCAGCTTGGGACTAGCGGGGGCTCGAATCGCAACAGATACGCAGTATTTT. It specifies CASSLGLAGARIATDTQYF. The chain uses TRBV11-2 and TRBJ2-3; 14 nucleotides match TRBD2. Germline V gene sequence: CDR1 SGHAT, CDR2 FQNNGV. The V gene end was trimmed by 3 bases and the J gene end by 3 bases; junction bases not matched to a gene: 11. This CDR3 is 19 amino acids long.

This clonotype was counted at least ten times. This chain connects TRBV7-9 to TRBJ2-4; the D gene is possibly TRBD2 (5 bases). The CDR3 runs 14 residues. Germline V CDR1 and CDR2: SEHNR, FQNEAQ (reference sequence). With 1 base removed from V and 8 bases from J, the gap between germline ends came to 12 bases. This CDR3 reads CASSLGQVGDIQYF. The CDR3 bases are TGTGCCAGCAGCTTAGGGCAGGTGGGAGACATTCAGTACTTC.

The CDR3 region is CSARDYGDSRETQYF. For the CDR3, the DNA is TGCAGTGCTAGAGATTATGGGGATAGTAGAGAGACCCAGTACTTC. The gene calls are TRBV20-1 and TRBJ2-5, with unresolved D. The V end was cut by 0 bases, the J end by 4 bases, with 15 bases between. The CDR3 is made up of 15 amino acids. CDR1 DFQATT and CDR2 SNEGSKA come from the germline V gene (reference sequence).

The chain joins TRBV20-1 to TRBJ2-7; TRBD1 might be the D (6 bases). CDR3 length: 13 amino acids. Deletions cut 2 bases from V and 3 bases from J, with 11 bases between. Germline loops: CDR1 DFQATT, CDR2 SNEGSKA (reference sequence). The CDR3 loop reads CSARQGSDYEQYF. The CDR3 bases are TGCAGTGCTAGACAGGGGTCCGACTACGAGCAGTACTTC.